Listed below are T cell receptor beta chains from one sample, sequenced in a study of blood T cell repertoires in COVID-19. The method was immunoSEQ multiplex PCR; TCRdb's version includes in-frame clones alone and lacks a portion of them. The sample yields approximately 180,000 clones, roughly 90% seen once. The sample comprised peripheral blood. The origin of the receptors is a man aged 50 or older with acute or convalescent COVID-19. Both conserved end residues are part of each CDR3. D genes are given only for firm matches. A row's size may be missing; if present it is once, few, many or a size class.

j_call: TRBJ2-3; v_call: TRBV3-1/TRBV3-2; clone_size: NA; d_call: TRBD2; cdr3_nt: TGTGCCAGCAGCCTGCTAGCGGGCCCCACAGATACGCAGTATTTT; cdr3_aa: CASSLLAGPTDTQYF
j_call: TRBJ1-4; v_call: TRBV15; clone_size: NA; d_call: TRBD1; cdr3_nt: TGTGCCACCAGCCTAGGACAGGGGCAAAATGAAAAACTGTTTTTT; cdr3_aa: CATSLGQGQNEKLFF
j_call: TRBJ1-1; v_call: TRBV11-2; clone_size: NA; d_call: TRBD1; cdr3_nt: TGTGCCAGCAGCTGGACAGGGGGCGCAGGCACTGAAGCTTTCTTT; cdr3_aa: CASSWTGGAGTEAFF
j_call: TRBJ1-5; v_call: TRBV6-5; clone_size: NA; d_call: NA; cdr3_nt: TGTGCCAGCAGTTCTTCCTATCGTCAGCCCCAGCATTTT; cdr3_aa: CASSSSYRQPQHF
j_call: TRBJ1-6; v_call: TRBV24-1; clone_size: NA; d_call: TRBD1; cdr3_nt: TGTGCCACCAGTAAAGGGGGCGCGAGTTCACCCCTCCACTTT; cdr3_aa: CATSKGGASSPLHF
j_call: TRBJ1-2; v_call: TRBV9; clone_size: NA; d_call: NA; cdr3_nt: TGTGCCAGCAGCGCCGGAGGGGGGGAGGGCTACACCTTC; cdr3_aa: CASSAGGGEGYTF
j_call: TRBJ2-5; v_call: TRBV29-1; clone_size: NA; d_call: TRBD1; cdr3_nt: TGCAGCGTCCGACAGGGCACTGAGACCCAGTACTTC; cdr3_aa: CSVRQGTETQYF
j_call: TRBJ2-2; v_call: TRBV10-3; clone_size: NA; d_call: TRBD2; cdr3_nt: TGTGCCATCAGTGAGCTAGCTAGCGGGGGACCGAACACCGGGGAGCTGTTTTTT; cdr3_aa: CAISELASGGPNTGELFF
j_call: TRBJ2-1; v_call: TRBV7-3; clone_size: NA; d_call: TRBD1; cdr3_nt: TGTGCCAGCAGCCAAAGATACCCGGGACAGGGTGGCAATGAGCAGTTCTTC; cdr3_aa: CASSQRYPGQGGNEQFF
j_call: TRBJ2-5; v_call: TRBV27; clone_size: NA; d_call: TRBD2; cdr3_nt: TGTGCCAGCAGCCCCGGACTAGCGGGGGTACAGACCCAGTACTTC; cdr3_aa: CASSPGLAGVQTQYF
j_call: TRBJ2-5; v_call: TRBV29-1; clone_size: once; d_call: NA; cdr3_nt: TGCAGCGTTGACGGGGATGGGCTATTCCAAGAGACCCAGTACTTC; cdr3_aa: CSVDGDGLFQETQYF
j_call: TRBJ2-7; v_call: TRBV30; clone_size: NA; d_call: TRBD1; cdr3_nt: TGTGCCTGGAGAGACCGGGACAGGTCCTACGAGCAGTACTTC; cdr3_aa: CAWRDRDRSYEQYF
j_call: TRBJ2-7; v_call: TRBV9; clone_size: NA; d_call: NA; cdr3_nt: TGTGCCAGCAGCGTTGAAGCTATAACCTACGAGCAGTACTTC; cdr3_aa: CASSVEAITYEQYF
j_call: TRBJ1-4; v_call: TRBV3-1/TRBV3-2; clone_size: NA; d_call: NA; cdr3_nt: TGTGCCAGCAGCTACTCCTTATACAGGCGTGAAAAACTGTTTTTT; cdr3_aa: CASSYSLYRREKLFF
j_call: TRBJ2-7; v_call: TRBV5-5; clone_size: NA; d_call: NA; cdr3_nt: TGTGCCAGCAGTTACCAGCTTCCAGGGAACTACGAGCAGTACTTC; cdr3_aa: CASSYQLPGNYEQYF
j_call: TRBJ2-7; v_call: TRBV28; clone_size: NA; d_call: NA; cdr3_nt: TGTGCCAGCAGTTTCCAACCCGGGACATTCGGCGAGCAGTACTTC; cdr3_aa: CASSFQPGTFGEQYF
j_call: TRBJ2-6; v_call: TRBV6-1; clone_size: NA; d_call: TRBD1; cdr3_nt: TGTGCCAGCAGTGAAGGGTCCTGGACAGGGATAACGCGGACGCCAGGGGCCAACGTCCTGACTTTC; cdr3_aa: CASSEGSWTGITRTPGANVLTF
j_call: TRBJ2-7; v_call: TRBV6-1; clone_size: few; d_call: TRBD2; cdr3_nt: TGTGCCAGCAGTGAAGCAGCGACTAGCGGGAGATACGAGCAGTACTTC; cdr3_aa: CASSEAATSGRYEQYF
j_call: TRBJ1-2; v_call: TRBV19; clone_size: NA; d_call: TRBD1; cdr3_nt: TGTGCCAGTAGCCCACAGGGGGCTAGCTATGGCTACACCTTC; cdr3_aa: CASSPQGASYGYTF
j_call: TRBJ2-2; v_call: TRBV19; clone_size: NA; d_call: NA; cdr3_nt: TGTGCCAGTAGTATAATCACTAACACCGGGGAGCTGTTTTTT; cdr3_aa: CASSIITNTGELFF
j_call: TRBJ1-5; v_call: TRBV6-2/TRBV6-3; clone_size: NA; d_call: TRBD1; cdr3_nt: TGTGCCAGCAGTTCCTCATTGACAGGGACGCAGCCCCAGCATTTT; cdr3_aa: CASSSSLTGTQPQHF
j_call: TRBJ2-7; v_call: TRBV27; clone_size: NA; d_call: TRBD2; cdr3_nt: TGTGCCAGCAGTGAGACTTCGGCGGGAGAGTACGAGCAGTACTTC; cdr3_aa: CASSETSAGEYEQYF
j_call: TRBJ1-5; v_call: TRBV27; clone_size: NA; d_call: TRBD1; cdr3_nt: TGTGCCAGCAGTTCACAGGGGGCAGGGCAGCCCCAGCATTTT; cdr3_aa: CASSSQGAGQPQHF
j_call: TRBJ1-3; v_call: TRBV11-2; clone_size: NA; d_call: TRBD1; cdr3_nt: TGTGCCAGCAGCTTAGGGGCAGGGGGATTCGCTGGAAACACCATATATTTT; cdr3_aa: CASSLGAGGFAGNTIYF
j_call: TRBJ1-1; v_call: TRBV19; clone_size: few; d_call: NA; cdr3_nt: TGTGCCAGTAGTGATGGGGAGACGTGGATGAACACTGAAGCTTTCTTT; cdr3_aa: CASSDGETWMNTEAFF
j_call: TRBJ1-1; v_call: TRBV18; clone_size: NA; d_call: NA; cdr3_nt: TGTGCCAGCTCACCACCGGGGGGGAACACTGAAGCTTTCTTT; cdr3_aa: CASSPPGGNTEAFF
j_call: TRBJ2-2; v_call: TRBV13; clone_size: NA; d_call: NA; cdr3_nt: TGTGCCAGCAGCTCACAGGGTGGGAACACCGGGGAGCTGTTTTTT; cdr3_aa: CASSSQGGNTGELFF
j_call: TRBJ1-1; v_call: TRBV19; clone_size: NA; d_call: TRBD1; cdr3_nt: TGTGCCAGTAGTAGGACAGGAGAATTGAACACTGAAGCTTTCTTT; cdr3_aa: CASSRTGELNTEAFF
j_call: TRBJ1-1; v_call: TRBV6-5; clone_size: NA; d_call: NA; cdr3_nt: TGTGCCAGCATGGGCGGTGGGGGGTCGGGCACTGAAGCTTTCTTT; cdr3_aa: CASMGGGGSGTEAFF
j_call: TRBJ1-4; v_call: TRBV3-1/TRBV3-2; clone_size: NA; d_call: NA; cdr3_nt: TGTGCCAGCAGTCCCGGTCTGGACAGACCTAATGAAAAACTGTTTTTT; cdr3_aa: CASSPGLDRPNEKLFF
j_call: TRBJ1-4; v_call: TRBV28; clone_size: few; d_call: NA; cdr3_nt: TGTGCCAGCCGCAACCAGGGGGAAAAACTGTTTTTT; cdr3_aa: CASRNQGEKLFF
j_call: TRBJ2-7; v_call: TRBV29-1; clone_size: NA; d_call: NA; cdr3_nt: TGCAGCGTTGAATCCGAGGATTACGAGCAGTACTTC; cdr3_aa: CSVESEDYEQYF
j_call: TRBJ2-5; v_call: TRBV6-5; clone_size: NA; d_call: TRBD1; cdr3_nt: TGTGCCAGCAGTTACAGACAGGGTTCAGGAGAGACCCAGTACTTC; cdr3_aa: CASSYRQGSGETQYF
j_call: TRBJ2-7; v_call: TRBV5-5; clone_size: NA; d_call: TRBD1; cdr3_nt: TGTGCCAGCAGCACCCGGGACAGACTTTTAAGCTCCTACGAGCAGTACTTC; cdr3_aa: CASSTRDRLLSSYEQYF